This entry is about one T cell receptor (beta chain). Other nucleotide sequences from this sample produce the same CDR3. This sample is drawn from a study of OX40 agonist ivuxolimab in advanced cancers. Sequencing was performed with immunoSEQ multiplex PCR; in TCRdb, only in-frame clones are kept and a portion is missing. Of around 100,000 clones in the sample, about 83% were seen once. This CDR3 is 14 amino acids long. Per germline, CDR1 KGHSH and CDR2 LQKENI. The junction had 3 bases not matched to a gene; V was cut back by 4 bases and J by 4 bases. The chain carries TRBV18 and TRBJ1-4; 7 nucleotides agree with TRBD1. This receptor was taken from an adult with an advanced solid tumor such as melanoma, head and neck, liver or kidney cancer. The source was CD4+ or CD8+ T cells sorted from blood, collected in a trial of the OX40 agonist ivuxolimab. CDR3: CASSRGQLNEKLFF. CDR3 nucleotides: TGTGCCAGCTCACGGGGACAGCTTAATGAAAAACTGTTTTTT.